Listed here are 4 T cell receptor beta chains from one sample, sequenced in a study of T cell changes during pregnancy in multiple sclerosis. Generated by immunoSEQ multiplex PCR, the TCRdb table keeps only in-frame clones and is missing some. The repertoire includes about 120,000 clones, around 93% of them detected once, and roughly 5.7% sits in the top ten. Material: peripheral blood, obtained before pregnancy. These receptor sequences come from a female donor with multiple sclerosis, enrolled in a pregnancy study.

V usage is TRBV28 and J usage is TRBJ2-2; 10 nucleotides match TRBD2. Germline V gives CDR1 MDHEN, CDR2 SYDVKM. The CDR3 sequence is 14 residues long. The V segment lost 5 bases and the J segment 13 bases; nucleotides outside the gene matches: 10. The CDR3 spells CASSILAGGRGLFF. CDR3 coding DNA: TGTGCCAGCAGTATCTTAGCGGGAGGTCGGGGGCTGTTTTTT.

V gene TRBV2 combines with J gene TRBJ2-5; 14 bases map to TRBD2. Trimming at V came to 7 bases and at J to 4 bases, leaving 5 bases not matched to a gene. Germline V lookup: CDR1 SNHLY, CDR2 FYNNEI. The CDR3 extends over 15 amino acids. CDR3 sequence reads: CASNEGLAGAETQYF. In DNA, the CDR3 is TGTGCCAGCAACGAGGGACTAGCGGGGGCAGAGACCCAGTACTTC.

The rearrangement uses TRBV25-1 and TRBJ1-1, with D perhaps matching TRBD1 (5 bases). This CDR3 is 15 amino acids long. Deletions cut 1 base from V and 2 bases from J, with 11 bases between. Germline CDR1 is MGHDK and CDR2 is SYGVNS. This CDR3 is CASSELRGLNTEAFF. DNA of the CDR3: TGTGCCAGCAGTGAATTAAGGGGCCTAAACACTGAAGCTTTCTTT.

This clone was observed a single time. The chain links TRBV29-1 to TRBJ2-3; TRBD1 matches 9 bases. J gave up 0 bases and V 7 bases, and 8 bases lay outside the gene matches. Germline V gene sequence: CDR1 SQVTM, CDR2 ANQGSEA. The CDR3 is made up of 15 amino acids. In nucleotides, the CDR3 is TGCAGCGCCCTCCGGGACAGGGCTAGCACAGATACGCAGTATTTT. Protein product: CSALRDRASTDTQYF.